This record concerns one T cell receptor (beta chain) sequence. The sample belongs to a study of blood T cell repertoires in COVID-19. Original data processing: Counts of nucleated cells, estimated from reference gene primer amplification, were obtained. The table came from immunoSEQ multiplex PCR; TCRdb's copy has only in-frame clones and leaves some out. The V and J calls and clone size are taken from that table; D and trimming were inferred from the DNA. The data show more than 95,000 clones, over 65% seen once. The germline CDR1 and CDR2 sequences are SGHVS and FQNEAQ. The V segment lost 5 bases and the J segment 8 bases; nucleotides outside the gene matches: 9. The CDR3 length is 15 residues.

The sample taken for sequencing was peripheral blood. The receptor was isolated from a man in his 60s with acute or convalescent COVID-19. The genes are TRBV7-8 and TRBJ1-4, with 9 bases lining up with TRBD1. The CDR3 here is CASSRSGTGFEKLFF. The CDR3 DNA follows: TGTGCCAGCAGCCGATCCGGGACAGGGTTCGAAAAACTGTTTTTT.